This T cell receptor (beta chain) was recovered during a study of blood T cell repertoires in COVID-19. Study as a whole: Nucleic acid was either cDNA or gDNA, and it came from T cells, B-cell-depleted T cells, or PBMCs.

The method was immunoSEQ multiplex PCR; TCRdb's version includes in-frame clones alone and lacks a portion of them. The sample yields 150,000 to 250,000 clones, 94% seen once. Germline loops: CDR1 KGHSH, CDR2 LQKENI. This CDR3 has 17 amino acids. V lost 3 bases to trimming and J lost 3 bases; unmatched junction nucleotides: 8. The TCR sequence derives from a man younger than 40 with COVID-19, enrolled during active disease. The sample taken for sequencing was peripheral blood. The chain recombines TRBV18 with TRBJ2-3; 11 bases are a match to TRBD2. This CDR3 is CASSPILTSGVTDTQYF. The CDR3 DNA is TGTGCCAGCTCACCTATTTTGACTAGCGGGGTTACAGATACGCAGTATTTT. Based on the CDR3 plus reference TRBV18 and TRBJ2-3, the full variable domain is NAGVMQNPRHLVRRRGQEARLRCSPMKGHSHVYWYRQLPEEGLKFMVYLQKENIIDESGMPKERFSAEFPKEGPSILRIQQVVRGDSAAYFCASSPILTSGVTDTQYFGPGTRLTVL.